The 11 T cell receptor beta chains below come from one sample, sequenced in a study of blood T cell repertoires in COVID-19. Sequenced by immunoSEQ multiplex PCR; TCRdb stores in-frame clones only, minus some. The repertoire holds roughly 79,000 clones, 80% seen once, with approximately 5.8% in the top ten. Sequencing used peripheral blood. All receptors derive from a man aged 60-69 years with active or convalescent COVID-19.

The chain links TRBV5-4 to TRBJ2-3, with TRBD1 identical over 7 bases. This CDR3 has 16 amino acids. CDR1 is SGHNT, CDR2 YYREEE, per germline (reference sequence). After removal of 1 base from V and 3 bases from J, the junction contained 8 bases not matched to a gene. CDR3 in amino acids: CASSLLAAGGTDTQYF. In DNA, the CDR3 is TGTGCCAGCAGCTTGCTCGCGGCAGGGGGAACAGATACGCAGTATTTT.

This clone was counted at least ten times. The chain links TRBV2 to TRBJ2-1; a weak D match, TRBD2 (5 bases). This CDR3 spans 13 amino acids. From germline, CDR1 is SNHLY and CDR2 FYNNEI. The V and J ends lost 7 bases and 9 bases respectively, with 16 bases between them. The CDR3 DNA reads TGTGCCAGCAACCGACTACTTGGCGGTGAGCAGTTCTTC. Translated, it gives CASNRLLGGEQFF.

The chain uses TRBV11-3 and TRBJ2-3; the D gene is possibly TRBD2 (5 bases). V lost 5 bases and J lost 7, with 13 bases in between. The CDR3 length is 13 residues. In germline, CDR1 is SGHNT, CDR2 YENEEA. The CDR3 loop is CASSPGLANTQYF. The CDR3 bases are TGTGCCAGCAGCCCCGGTCTAGCAAATACGCAGTATTTT.

The chain links TRBV5-5 to TRBJ1-4, with 7 bases fitting TRBD1. V dropped 4 bases and J dropped 7; count of bases not matched to a gene: 10. Germline CDR1 is SGHKS and CDR2 is YYEKEE (reference sequence). CDR3 length: 15 amino acids. CDR3 in DNA: TGTGCCAGCAGCCCGGGGACAGACAACCTTGAAAAACTGTTTTTT. It is translated as CASSPGTDNLEKLFF.

This chain uses TRBV29-1 with TRBJ2-6; D may be TRBD1 (5 bases). The CDR3 extends over 13 amino acids. Between the trimmed V and J ends, which lost 7 bases and 4 bases, there was a span of 11 bases. The V gene's germline CDR1 is SQVTM and CDR2 ANQGSEA. CDR3: CSAQDNGANVLTF. The CDR3 DNA reads TGCAGCGCCCAGGACAACGGGGCCAACGTCCTGACTTTC.

This chain joins TRBV27 and TRBJ1-1, with TRBD1 as a possible D gene (6 bases). Germline lookup yields CDR1 MNHEY and CDR2 SMNVEV (reference sequence). CDR3 length: 15 residues. V was trimmed by 5 bases and J by 4 bases, leaving 17 bases between them. The chain's CDR3 is CASSPERRGGTEAFF. In DNA form, the CDR3 reads TGTGCCAGCAGTCCCGAGAGGAGGGGGGGCACTGAAGCTTTCTTT.

For the CDR3, the DNA is TGTGCCAGCAGCCAAAAGGGGGGGATGGACGAGCAGTACTTC. This gives the protein CASSQKGGMDEQYF. The J gene is TRBJ2-7, the V gene TRBV3-1 (or the pseudogene TRBV3-2), with D tentatively TRBD2 (7 bases). V shed 2 bases and J shed 5 bases, with 13 bases lying between them. The germline gives CDR1 LGHDT, CDR2 YNNKEL (reference sequence). The CDR3 is made up of 14 amino acids.

The chain joins TRBV9 to TRBJ2-1; the match to TRBD1 covers 7 bases. The CDR3 totals 13 residues. Trimming cost V 4 bases and J 6 bases; bases outside gene matches: 4. CDR1 and CDR2 (germline): SGDLS, YYNGEE. CDR3 in DNA: TGTGCCAGCAGCTCAAGACAGGGCAATGAGCAGTTCTTC. Translating gives CASSSRQGNEQFF.

The rearrangement links TRBV7-2 to TRBJ2-3; possibly TRBD2 for D (7 bases). V was clipped by 1 base and J by 2 bases, with 13 bases between them. CDR1 SGHTA and CDR2 FQGNSA come from the germline V gene. There are 16 residues in the CDR3. This CDR3 reads CASSLVGGPPTDTQYF. The CDR3 DNA reads as TGTGCCAGCAGCTTAGTCGGGGGGCCCCCCACAGATACGCAGTATTTT. Full variable domain (outside the CDR3, taken from reference TRBV7-2 and TRBJ2-3): GAGVSQSPSNKVTEKGKDVELRCDPISGHTALYWYRQSLGQGLEFLIYFQGNSAPDKSGLPSDRFSAERTGGSVSTLTIQRTQQEDSAVYLCASSLVGGPPTDTQYFGPGTRLTVL.

The table lists this clone with a few counts. The chain uses TRBV4-3 and TRBJ2-1, with 8 positions matching TRBD2. V lost 2 bases to trimming and J lost 2 bases; unmatched junction nucleotides: 5. Per the germline V gene, CDR1 is LGHNA and CDR2 is YSLEER. The CDR3 covers 16 residues. CDR3 sequence: CASSQTSLAAYNEQFF. The CDR3 DNA is TGCGCCAGCAGCCAAACATCACTAGCGGCCTACAATGAGCAGTTCTTC.

The chain carries TRBV5-1 and TRBJ1-1, with 10 bases aligning to TRBD1. Trimming cost V 4 bases and J 5 bases; bases outside gene matches: 8. CDR1 and CDR2 (germline): SGHRS, YFSETQ. There are 15 residues in the CDR3. The CDR3, as DNA: TGCGCCAGCAGCCCGCGACAGGGGGCGGGTACTGAAGCTTTCTTT. It specifies CASSPRQGAGTEAFF.